This T cell receptor (beta chain) emerged from a study of blood T cell repertoires in COVID-19. Assay used: immunoSEQ multiplex PCR; TCRdb lists only in-frame clones, some missing. The profile shows about 300,000 clones, 85% of them singletons. Germline loops: CDR1 ENHRY, CDR2 SYGVKD. With 10 bases removed from V and 0 bases from J, the gap between germline ends came to 14 bases. This CDR3 region has 14 residues. The TCR sequence derives from a woman between 50 and 59 years old who had recovered from COVID-19. The chain employs TRBV10-3 and TRBJ2-3; D perhaps matches TRBD2 (6 bases). Sequencing was carried out using PBMCs or T cells enriched from blood (not recorded which). The CDR3: CATRRDSSTDTQYF. As DNA, the CDR3 is TGTGCCACGCGGCGGGATTCTAGCACAGATACGCAGTATTTT.